The present T cell receptor beta chain was sequenced within a study of T cell repertoires in cytomegalovirus infection. For the study at large: Both a matching HLA type and CMV infection were indicated by public TCR beta signatures.

Points on this clonotype: Its matching antigen is unknown.

This CDR3 has 13 residues. V gave up 10 bases and J gave up 6 bases; unmatched junction bases: 9. Germline CDR1 and CDR2: ENHRY and SYGVKD. Via MiXCR, TCRdb re-called the reads, giving one row per CDR3 protein. The repertoire consists of around 570,000 distinct CDR3 sequences, with about 39% occurring once and the leading ten covering 48%. The chain recombines TRBV10-3 with TRBJ1-1; TRBD1 aligns across 9 bases. The TCR sequence derives from a human donor in good health (CMV status not recorded). Some clones in this sample may be carry-over from other donors' samples. Sequenced here: cultured PBMCs, sampled from culture after CMV antigen stimulation. CDR3 protein: CATDTGQGAEAFF. DNA of the CDR3: TGTGCCACCGATACGGGACAGGGTGCTGAAGCTTTCTTT.